One sample yielded the 19 T cell receptor beta chains listed below, sequenced in a study of blood T cell repertoires in COVID-19. The assay was immunoSEQ multiplex PCR, and TCRdb's table has in-frame clones only and misses some. Here the sample spans tens of thousands of clones, around 86% being singletons. Sequencing used PBMCs or T cells enriched from blood (not recorded which). Receptors were obtained from a woman in her fifties or sixties who had recovered from COVID-19.

This clone turned up a few times. The J gene is TRBJ1-5, the V gene TRBV6-4; 8 bases line up with TRBD1. This CDR3 is 13 amino acids long. The junction had 6 bases not matched to a gene; V was cut back by 6 bases and J by 8 bases. Germline V gene data show CDR1 as MRHNA and CDR2 as SNTAGT. CDR3 sequence: CASSLTGVEPQHF. CDR3 in DNA: TGTGCCAGCAGCCTGACAGGGGTGGAGCCCCAGCATTTT.

V gene TRBV10-3 combines with J gene TRBJ1-3, with D hard to call. Germline-derived CDR1 and CDR2 are ENHRY and SYGVKD. V was pared by 4 bases and J by 0 bases, with 13 bases between. This CDR3 is 16 amino acids long. Here the CDR3 DNA reads TGTGCCATCAGTGGGTTCGACGGGAGCTCTGGAAACACCATATATTTT. This gives the protein CAISGFDGSSGNTIYF.

V is TRBV28 and J is TRBJ1-4; TRBD1 agrees at 12 bases. The CDR3 totals 15 residues. Germline V gives CDR1 MDHEN, CDR2 SYDVKM. Trimming cost V 2 bases and J 8 bases; bases outside gene matches: 3. CDR3 protein: CASSLPGTGGEKLFF. CDR3 DNA sequence: TGTGCCAGCAGTTTACCCGGGACAGGGGGCGAAAAACTGTTTTTT.

The chain uses TRBV3-1 (or the pseudogene TRBV3-2) and TRBJ2-7; maybe TRBD2 (7 bases). CDR1 is LGHDT and CDR2 is YNNKEL in the germline V gene (reference sequence). The CDR3 is 16 residues long. Trimming took 4 bases from V and 5 from J, leaving 21 bases between them. CDR3 region: CASSLSPRGGGDEQYF. CDR3 bases: TGTGCCAGCAGCCTATCACCCAGGGGAGGGGGAGACGAGCAGTACTTC.

V usage is TRBV3-1 (or the pseudogene TRBV3-2) and J usage is TRBJ2-7; D call uncertain. Germline lookup yields CDR1 LGHDT and CDR2 YNNKEL (reference sequence). CDR3 length: 14 residues. V shed 0 bases and J shed 5 bases, with 11 bases lying between them. The CDR3 DNA reads as TGTGCCAGCAGCCAAGATTACAGACGCAACGAGCAGTACTTC. Residues: CASSQDYRRNEQYF.

This chain connects TRBV2 to TRBJ2-7; TRBD2 agrees at 12 bases. V lost 6 bases and J lost 4; bases outside the gene matches: 10. This CDR3 comprises 16 residues. Germline V CDR1 and CDR2: SNHLY, FYNNEI. DNA for the CDR3: TGTGCCAGCAGCGTGCCGACTAGCGGGAGACAGTACGAGCAGTACTTC. Translation: CASSVPTSGRQYEQYF.

This sequence joins TRBV3-1 (or the pseudogene TRBV3-2) and TRBJ2-7, with TRBD1 matching over 8 bases. Germline CDR1 LGHDT, CDR2 YNNKEL (reference sequence). J was trimmed by 2 bases and V by 1 base; bases with no gene match: 7. The CDR3 consists of 16 residues. CDR3 in DNA: TGTGCCAGCAGCCAAGCCTACAGGGGGAGGACCTACGAGCAGTACTTC. Its protein product is CASSQAYRGRTYEQYF.

The chain uses TRBV6-5 and TRBJ2-7; D perhaps matches TRBD1 (5 bases). The CDR3 sequence is 14 residues long. Trimming removed 2 bases from V and 3 bases from J, with 11 bases in between. Germline CDR1 reads MNHEY; CDR2 reads SVGAGI. For the CDR3, the DNA is TGTGCCAGCAGTTACAGGACACTAATCTACGAGCAGTACTTC. Amino acid sequence: CASSYRTLIYEQYF.

The chain is built from TRBV28 and TRBJ2-5, with D possibly TRBD2 on 5 matching bases. CDR3 length equals 15 residues. Germline-derived CDR1 and CDR2 are MDHEN and SYDVKM. V lost 5 bases, J lost 4 bases, and 17 bases lay in between. CDR3 protein: CASSTNRGRGETQYF. The CDR3 nucleotides read TGTGCCAGCAGTACCAACCGGGGTAGAGGAGAGACCCAGTACTTC.

This sequence joins TRBV19 and TRBJ1-2; TRBD1 matches at 8 bases. Per the germline V gene, CDR1 is LNHDA and CDR2 is SQIVND (reference sequence). The CDR3 is 14 residues long. V trimming: 5 bases; J trimming: 4 bases; junction bases outside the gene matches: 6. The CDR3 region is CASSLGQGPYGYTF. As DNA, the CDR3 is TGTGCCAGTAGTCTCGGACAGGGACCCTATGGCTACACCTTC. The full variable domain, its missing parts supplied by reference TRBV19 and TRBJ1-2, is DGGITQSPKYLFRKEGQNVTLSCEQNLNHDAMYWYRQDPGQGLRLIYYSQIVNDFQKGDIAEGYSVSREKKESFPLTVTSAQKNPTAFYLCASSLGQGPYGYTFGSGTRLTVV.

The chain joins TRBV5-1 to TRBJ2-2; D remains unclear. Deletions cut 3 bases from V and 6 bases from J, with 9 bases between. This CDR3 is 13 amino acids long. Germline V gene sequence: CDR1 SGHRS, CDR2 YFSETQ. As DNA, the CDR3 is TGCGCCAGCAGCTCGGGTGACGCCGGGGAGCTGTTTTTT. It is translated as CASSSGDAGELFF.

This clone occurred once. The gene calls are TRBV5-5 and TRBJ2-7; 9 bases agree with TRBD1. The CDR3 covers 14 residues. Germline-derived CDR1 and CDR2 are SGHKS and YYEKEE (reference sequence). The J segment lost 4 bases and the V segment lost 4 bases, leaving 6 bases of the junction unmatched. DNA for the CDR3: TGTGCCAGCAGCCTGGACAGGGGATTTTACGAGCAGTACTTC. Protein product: CASSLDRGFYEQYF.

J is TRBJ1-5 and V is TRBV19; maybe TRBD1 (6 bases). V was cut by 4 bases and J by 7 bases, with 17 bases left in between. Germline V CDR1 and CDR2: LNHDA, SQIVND (reference sequence). The CDR3 is 15 residues long. CDR3 coding DNA: TGTGCCAGTAGTACCCCGATCAGGGGATACCAGCCCCAGCATTTT. Protein: CASSTPIRGYQPQHF.

The V call is TRBV6-5, the J call TRBJ1-1, with D perhaps matching TRBD1 (5 bases). This CDR3 has 14 amino acids. Germline V gene lookup returns CDR1 MNHEY and CDR2 SVGAGI. V lost 6 bases and J lost 1, with 12 bases in between. CDR3 coding DNA: TGTGCCAGCAGCCCCCCTGACAGGAACACTGAAGCTTTCTTT. Its protein product is CASSPPDRNTEAFF.

The chain employs TRBV5-6 and TRBJ2-2; no clear D gene. Germline CDR1 SGHDT, CDR2 YYEEEE. Deletions cut 0 bases from V and 7 bases from J, with 4 bases between. The CDR3 length is 12 residues. The CDR3 loop is CASSLVVGELFF. In DNA form, the CDR3 reads TGTGCCAGCAGCTTGGTAGTCGGGGAGCTGTTTTTT. Full variable domain (rest looked up from reference TRBV5-6 and TRBJ2-2): DAGVTQSPTHLIKTRGQQVTLRCSPKSGHDTVSWYQQALGQGPQFIFQYYEEEERQRGNFPDRFSGHQFPNYSSELNVNALLLGDSALYLCASSLVVGELFFGEGSRLTVL.

V usage is TRBV21-1 and J usage is TRBJ1-2; the table names TRBD1, a call not compared with the DNA. TRBV21-1 is a pseudogene locus. This CDR3 spans 14 amino acids. The CDR3: CASSKAVAGHGYTF. CDR3 nucleotides: TGTGCCAGCAGCAAAGCGGTGGCAGGTCATGGCTACACCTTC.

The V call is TRBV9, the J call TRBJ1-1, with TRBD1 as a possible D gene (6 bases). From germline, CDR1 is SGDLS and CDR2 YYNGEE. The V end was cut by 0 bases, the J end by 4 bases, with 10 bases between. The CDR3 length is 14 residues. CDR3 coding DNA: TGTGCCAGCAGCGTAGGCAGGGGCCCCACTGAAGCTTTCTTT. Protein product: CASSVGRGPTEAFF.

The chain links TRBV5-1 to TRBJ2-1, with 12 positions matching TRBD2. Trimming cost V 4 bases and J 6 bases; bases outside gene matches: 2. Germline V gene sequence: CDR1 SGHRS, CDR2 YFSETQ. This CDR3 comprises 14 residues. The CDR3 nucleotides are TGCGCCAGCAGCCTAGCGGGGGGGCGCAATGAGCAGTTCTTC. Its protein product is CASSLAGGRNEQFF.

The V and J genes are TRBV4-1 and TRBJ2-1; unclear D gene. Trimming took off 0 bases at V and 0 bases at J, with 15 bases between the two ends. Germline lookup yields CDR1 MGHRA and CDR2 YSYEKL. The CDR3 runs to 18 residues. The CDR3 is CASSQDDLGSSSYNEQFF. The CDR3 bases are TGCGCCAGCAGCCAAGATGATCTCGGTAGCAGCTCCTACAATGAGCAGTTCTTC.